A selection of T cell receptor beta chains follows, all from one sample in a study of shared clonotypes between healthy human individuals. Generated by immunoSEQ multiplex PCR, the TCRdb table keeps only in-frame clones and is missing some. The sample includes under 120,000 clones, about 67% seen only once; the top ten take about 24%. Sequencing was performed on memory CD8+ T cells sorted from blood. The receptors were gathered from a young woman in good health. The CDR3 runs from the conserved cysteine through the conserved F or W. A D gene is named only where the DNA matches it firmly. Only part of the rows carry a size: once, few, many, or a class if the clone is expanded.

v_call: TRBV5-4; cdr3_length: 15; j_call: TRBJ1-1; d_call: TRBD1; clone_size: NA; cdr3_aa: CASSPDRGFNTEAFF; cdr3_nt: TGTGCCAGCAGCCCGGACAGGGGATTCAACACTGAAGCTTTCTTT
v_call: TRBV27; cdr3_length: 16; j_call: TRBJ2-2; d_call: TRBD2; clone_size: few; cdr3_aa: CASNNMGGRATGELFF; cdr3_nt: TGTGCCAGCAATAATATGGGCGGGAGGGCCACCGGGGAGCTGTTTTTT
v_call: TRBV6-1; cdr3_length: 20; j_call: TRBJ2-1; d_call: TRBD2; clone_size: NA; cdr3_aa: CASSEAHLRLAGGRYNEQFF; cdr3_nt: TGTGCCAGCAGTGAAGCCCACTTGAGACTAGCGGGAGGAAGATACAATGAGCAGTTCTTC
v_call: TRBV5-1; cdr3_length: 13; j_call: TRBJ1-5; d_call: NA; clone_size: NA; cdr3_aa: CASSLTPYQPQHF; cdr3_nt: TGCGCCAGCAGCTTGACCCCATATCAGCCCCAGCATTTT
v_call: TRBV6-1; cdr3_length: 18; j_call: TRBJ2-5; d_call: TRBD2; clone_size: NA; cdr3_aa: CASSETGLAGGCGETQYF; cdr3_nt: TGTGCCAGCAGTGAGACGGGACTAGCGGGAGGGTGCGGAGAGACCCAGTACTTC
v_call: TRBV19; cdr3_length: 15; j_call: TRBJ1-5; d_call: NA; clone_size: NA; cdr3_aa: CASSIWGGDNQPQHF; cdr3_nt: TGTGCCAGTAGTATTTGGGGCGGGGATAATCAGCCCCAGCATTTT
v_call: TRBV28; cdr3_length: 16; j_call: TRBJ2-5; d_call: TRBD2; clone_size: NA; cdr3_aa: CASSLYTSGRAHGQYF; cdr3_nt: TGTGCCAGCAGTTTATACACTAGCGGGAGGGCCCACGGCCAGTACTTC
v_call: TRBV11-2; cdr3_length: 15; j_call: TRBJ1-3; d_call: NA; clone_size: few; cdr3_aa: CASSLRMVPGNTIYF; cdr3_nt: TGTGCCAGCAGTCTTAGGATGGTACCTGGAAACACCATATATTTT
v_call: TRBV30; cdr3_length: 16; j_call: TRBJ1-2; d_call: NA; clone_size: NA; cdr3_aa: CAWSGTEPRGSYGYTF; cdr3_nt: TGTGCCTGGAGTGGGACCGAACCGCGAGGGTCCTATGGCTACACCTTC
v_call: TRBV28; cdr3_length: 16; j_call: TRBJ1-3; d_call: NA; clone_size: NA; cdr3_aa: CASTLGGDSSGNTIYF; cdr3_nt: TGTGCCAGCACCCTTGGGGGGGATTCCTCTGGAAACACCATATATTTT
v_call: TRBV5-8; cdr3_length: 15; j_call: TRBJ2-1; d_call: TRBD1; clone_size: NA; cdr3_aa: CASSLMGQGIDEQFF; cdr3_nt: TGTGCCAGCTCCCTTATGGGACAGGGGATTGATGAGCAGTTCTTC
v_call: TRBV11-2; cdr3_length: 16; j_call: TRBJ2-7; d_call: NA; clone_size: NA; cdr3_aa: CASSLEGGHRMDEQYF; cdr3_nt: TGTGCCAGCAGCTTAGAGGGGGGACACCGAATGGACGAGCAGTACTTC
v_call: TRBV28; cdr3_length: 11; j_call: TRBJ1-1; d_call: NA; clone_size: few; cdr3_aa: CASSFNTEAFF; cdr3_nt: TGTGCCAGCAGTTTCAACACTGAAGCTTTCTTT
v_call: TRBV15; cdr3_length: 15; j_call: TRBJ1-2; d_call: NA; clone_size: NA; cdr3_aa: CATSSPASVTYGYTF; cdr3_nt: TGTGCCACCAGCAGCCCAGCTTCGGTTACCTATGGCTACACCTTC
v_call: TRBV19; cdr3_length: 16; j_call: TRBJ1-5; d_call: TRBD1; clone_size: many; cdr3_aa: CASVRDRGSSNQPQHF; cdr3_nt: TGTGCCAGTGTCCGGGACAGGGGTTCTAGCAATCAGCCCCAGCATTTT
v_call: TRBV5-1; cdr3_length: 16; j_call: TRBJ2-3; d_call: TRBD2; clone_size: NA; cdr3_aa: CASSLGASGNTDTQYF; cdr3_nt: TGCGCCAGCAGCTTGGGGGCTAGCGGGAACACAGATACGCAGTATTTT
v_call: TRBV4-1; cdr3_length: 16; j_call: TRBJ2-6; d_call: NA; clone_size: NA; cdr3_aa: CASSQDPHSGANVLTF; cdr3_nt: TGCGCCAGCAGCCAAGATCCTCATTCTGGGGCCAACGTCCTGACTTTC
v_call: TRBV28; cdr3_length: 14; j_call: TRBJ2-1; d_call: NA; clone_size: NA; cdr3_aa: CASSEISGRNEQFF; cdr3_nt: TGTGCCAGCAGTGAGATTAGCGGAAGAAATGAGCAGTTCTTC
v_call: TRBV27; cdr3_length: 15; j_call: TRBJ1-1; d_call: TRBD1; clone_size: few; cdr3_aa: CASSGFRDRHTEAFF; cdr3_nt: TGTGCCAGCAGTGGGTTTAGGGACAGGCACACTGAAGCTTTCTTT
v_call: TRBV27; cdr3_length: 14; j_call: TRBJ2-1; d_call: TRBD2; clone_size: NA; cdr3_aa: CASRAGGPYNEQFF; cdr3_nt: TGTGCCAGCAGGGCGGGAGGGCCCTACAATGAGCAGTTCTTC
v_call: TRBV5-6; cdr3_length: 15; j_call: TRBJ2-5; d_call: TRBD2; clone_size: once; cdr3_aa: CASSFLLAGFETQYF; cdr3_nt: TGTGCCAGCAGCTTCCTACTAGCGGGCTTTGAGACCCAGTACTTC
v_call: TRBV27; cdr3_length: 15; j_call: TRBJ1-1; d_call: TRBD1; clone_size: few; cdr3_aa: CASSLSPRDRGEAFF; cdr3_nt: TGTGCCAGCAGTTTATCGCCCCGGGACAGGGGTGAAGCTTTCTTT
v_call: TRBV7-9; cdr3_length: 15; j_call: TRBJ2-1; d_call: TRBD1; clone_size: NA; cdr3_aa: CASSLGKGAIDEQFF; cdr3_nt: TGTGCCAGCAGCTTAGGGAAGGGGGCAATCGATGAGCAGTTCTTC
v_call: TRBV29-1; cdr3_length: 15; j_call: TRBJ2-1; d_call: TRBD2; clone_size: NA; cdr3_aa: CSVVLTSGSLNEQFF; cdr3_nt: TGCAGCGTTGTCTTGACTAGCGGGAGTCTTAATGAGCAGTTCTTC
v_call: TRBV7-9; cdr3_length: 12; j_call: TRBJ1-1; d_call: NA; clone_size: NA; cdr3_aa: CASSFKGTEAFF; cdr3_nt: TGTGCCAGCAGCTTCAAGGGGACTGAAGCTTTCTTT
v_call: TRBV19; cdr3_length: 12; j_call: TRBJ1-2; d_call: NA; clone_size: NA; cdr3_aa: CASSSGPYGYTF; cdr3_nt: TGTGCCAGTAGTTCCGGGCCCTATGGCTACACCTTC
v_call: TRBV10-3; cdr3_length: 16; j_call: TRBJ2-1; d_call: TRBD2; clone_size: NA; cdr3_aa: CAISAPETSRNNEQFF; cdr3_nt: TGTGCCATCAGTGCGCCAGAGACTAGCAGAAACAATGAGCAGTTCTTC
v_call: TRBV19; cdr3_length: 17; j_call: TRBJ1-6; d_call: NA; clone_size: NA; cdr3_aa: CASSITSGELQITPLHF; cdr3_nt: TGTGCCAGTAGTATAACTTCGGGGGAGTTACAAATTACACCCCTCCACTTT
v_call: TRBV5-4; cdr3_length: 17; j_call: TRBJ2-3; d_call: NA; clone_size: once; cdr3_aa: CASSFLPRTRISDTQYF; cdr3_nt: TGTGCCAGCAGCTTTTTACCGAGGACTCGGATTTCAGATACGCAGTATTTT
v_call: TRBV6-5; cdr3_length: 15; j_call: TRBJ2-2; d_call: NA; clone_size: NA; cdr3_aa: CASSYKGARSGELFF; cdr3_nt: TGTGCCAGCAGTTACAAGGGAGCTAGGTCCGGGGAGCTGTTTTTT
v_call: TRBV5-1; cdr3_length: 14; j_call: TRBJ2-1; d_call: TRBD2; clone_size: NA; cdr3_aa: CASRVAGGYNEQFF; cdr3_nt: TGCGCCAGCAGAGTAGCGGGAGGGTACAATGAGCAGTTCTTC
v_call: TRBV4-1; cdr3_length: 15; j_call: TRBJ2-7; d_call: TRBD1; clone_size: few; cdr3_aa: CASSHSEDRSYEQYF; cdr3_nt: TGCGCCAGCAGCCACTCAGAGGACAGGTCCTACGAGCAGTACTTC
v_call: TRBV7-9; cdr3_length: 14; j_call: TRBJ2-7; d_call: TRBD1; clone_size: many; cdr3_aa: CASSPGQGVYEQYF; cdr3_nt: TGTGCCAGCAGTCCGGGACAGGGGGTTTACGAGCAGTACTTC
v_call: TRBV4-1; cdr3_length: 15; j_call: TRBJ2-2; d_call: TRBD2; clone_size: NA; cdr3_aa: CASSVREGYTGELFF; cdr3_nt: TGCGCCAGCAGCGTGCGGGAGGGCTACACCGGGGAGCTGTTTTTT
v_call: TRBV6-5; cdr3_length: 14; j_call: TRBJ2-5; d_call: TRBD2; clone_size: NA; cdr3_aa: CASSLISGTETQYF; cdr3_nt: TGTGCCAGCAGTTTGATTAGCGGGACGGAGACCCAGTACTTC
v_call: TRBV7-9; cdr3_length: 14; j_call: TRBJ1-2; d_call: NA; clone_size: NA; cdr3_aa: CASSLGPQDHGYTF; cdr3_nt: TGTGCCAGCAGCTTAGGCCCTCAGGATCATGGCTACACCTTC
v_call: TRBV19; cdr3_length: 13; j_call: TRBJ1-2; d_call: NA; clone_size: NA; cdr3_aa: CASRPQGKYGYTF; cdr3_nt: TGTGCCAGTAGACCCCAGGGAAAATATGGCTACACCTTC
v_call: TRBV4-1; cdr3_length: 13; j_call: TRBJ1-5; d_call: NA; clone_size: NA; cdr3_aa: CASGGAGMQPQHF; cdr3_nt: TGCGCCAGTGGGGGGGCTGGAATGCAGCCCCAGCATTTT
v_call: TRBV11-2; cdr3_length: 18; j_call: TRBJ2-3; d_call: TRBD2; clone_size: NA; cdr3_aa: CASRTGTSGTASTDTQYF; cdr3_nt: TGTGCCAGCAGGACAGGGACTAGCGGAACAGCTAGCACAGATACGCAGTATTTT
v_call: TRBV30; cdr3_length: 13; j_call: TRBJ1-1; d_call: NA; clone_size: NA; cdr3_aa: CAWSRGINTEAFF; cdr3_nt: TGTGCCTGGAGTCGAGGAATAAACACTGAAGCTTTCTTT
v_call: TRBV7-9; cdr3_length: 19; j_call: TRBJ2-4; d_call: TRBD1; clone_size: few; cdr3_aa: CASSSLGQGLLLAKNIQYF; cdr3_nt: TGTGCCAGCAGCTCTTTGGGACAGGGGCTTTTACTGGCCAAAAACATTCAGTACTTC
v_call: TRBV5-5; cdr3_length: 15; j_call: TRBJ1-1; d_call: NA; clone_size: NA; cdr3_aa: CASSMQGHPNTEAFF; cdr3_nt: TGTGCCAGCAGCATGCAGGGACACCCAAACACTGAAGCTTTCTTT
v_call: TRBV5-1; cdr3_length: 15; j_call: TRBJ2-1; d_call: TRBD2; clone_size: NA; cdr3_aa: CASRVGLAAPEAQFF; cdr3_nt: TGCGCCAGCAGGGTGGGACTAGCGGCCCCTGAGGCGCAGTTCTTC
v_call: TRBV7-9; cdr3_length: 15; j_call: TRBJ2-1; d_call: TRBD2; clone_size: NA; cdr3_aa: CASDRGLADYNEQFF; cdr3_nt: TGTGCCAGCGATAGGGGACTAGCGGACTACAATGAGCAGTTCTTC
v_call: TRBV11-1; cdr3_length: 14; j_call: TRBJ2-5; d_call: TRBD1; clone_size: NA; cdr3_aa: CASSPRTGKETQYF; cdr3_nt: TGTGCCAGCAGCCCCAGGACAGGGAAGGAGACCCAGTACTTC
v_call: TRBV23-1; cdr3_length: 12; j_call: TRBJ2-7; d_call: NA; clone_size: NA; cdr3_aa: CASIDRYYEQYF; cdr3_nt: TGCGCCAGCATCGACAGGTACTACGAGCAGTACTTC
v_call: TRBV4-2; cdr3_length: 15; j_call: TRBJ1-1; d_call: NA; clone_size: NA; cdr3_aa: CASSPDGSMNTEAFF; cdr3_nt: TGTGCCAGCAGCCCGGATGGGTCCATGAACACTGAAGCTTTCTTT
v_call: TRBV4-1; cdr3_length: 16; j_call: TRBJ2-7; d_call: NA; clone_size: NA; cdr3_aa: CASSQEAGIIAYEQYF; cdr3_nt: TGCGCCAGCAGCCAAGAAGCGGGCATTATAGCCTACGAGCAGTACTTC
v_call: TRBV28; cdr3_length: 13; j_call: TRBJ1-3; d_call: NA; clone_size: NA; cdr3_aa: CASSYRVGNTIYF; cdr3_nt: TGTGCCAGCAGTTACAGGGTTGGAAACACCATATATTTT
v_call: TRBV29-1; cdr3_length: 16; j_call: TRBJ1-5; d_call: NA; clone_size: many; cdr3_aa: CSVEEGAGTGNQPQHF; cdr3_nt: TGCAGCGTTGAAGAAGGGGCCGGGACGGGCAATCAGCCCCAGCATTTT
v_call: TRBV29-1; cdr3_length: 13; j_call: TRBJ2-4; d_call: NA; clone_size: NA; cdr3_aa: CSVVGRLKNIQYF; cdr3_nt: TGCAGCGTTGTAGGCAGGCTCAAAAACATTCAGTACTTC
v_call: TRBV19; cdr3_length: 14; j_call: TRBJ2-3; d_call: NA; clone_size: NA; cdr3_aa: CATQVQSSTDTQYF; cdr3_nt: TGTGCCACCCAGGTTCAGAGTAGCACAGATACGCAGTATTTT
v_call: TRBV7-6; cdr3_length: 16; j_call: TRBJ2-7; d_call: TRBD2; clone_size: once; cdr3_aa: CASSLAPGGAQYEQYF; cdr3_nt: TGTGCCAGCAGCTTAGCGCCGGGGGGGGCTCAGTACGAGCAGTACTTC
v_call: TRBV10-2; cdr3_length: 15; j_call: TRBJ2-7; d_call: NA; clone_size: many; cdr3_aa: CASSDGAGRGYEQYF; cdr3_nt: TGCGCCAGCAGTGATGGAGCGGGTCGAGGCTACGAGCAGTACTTC
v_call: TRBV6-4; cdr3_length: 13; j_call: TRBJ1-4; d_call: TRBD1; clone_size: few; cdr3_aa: CASSDGDRGKLFF; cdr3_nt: TGTGCCAGCAGTGACGGAGACAGGGGCAAACTGTTTTTT
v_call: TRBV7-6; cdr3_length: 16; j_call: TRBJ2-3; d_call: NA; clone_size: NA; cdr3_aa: CASSLSRGTSTDTQYF; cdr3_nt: TGTGCCAGCAGCTTATCGCGCGGTACTAGCACAGATACGCAGTATTTT
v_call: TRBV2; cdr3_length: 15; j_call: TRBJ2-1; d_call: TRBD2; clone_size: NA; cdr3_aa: CANTSTTSGYNEQFF; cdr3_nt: TGTGCCAACACTAGTACGACTAGCGGATACAATGAGCAGTTCTTC
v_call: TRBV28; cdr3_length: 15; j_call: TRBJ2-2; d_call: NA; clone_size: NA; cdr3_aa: CASSLRLENTGELFF; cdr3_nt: TGTGCCAGCAGTTTGAGGCTAGAGAACACCGGGGAGCTGTTTTTT